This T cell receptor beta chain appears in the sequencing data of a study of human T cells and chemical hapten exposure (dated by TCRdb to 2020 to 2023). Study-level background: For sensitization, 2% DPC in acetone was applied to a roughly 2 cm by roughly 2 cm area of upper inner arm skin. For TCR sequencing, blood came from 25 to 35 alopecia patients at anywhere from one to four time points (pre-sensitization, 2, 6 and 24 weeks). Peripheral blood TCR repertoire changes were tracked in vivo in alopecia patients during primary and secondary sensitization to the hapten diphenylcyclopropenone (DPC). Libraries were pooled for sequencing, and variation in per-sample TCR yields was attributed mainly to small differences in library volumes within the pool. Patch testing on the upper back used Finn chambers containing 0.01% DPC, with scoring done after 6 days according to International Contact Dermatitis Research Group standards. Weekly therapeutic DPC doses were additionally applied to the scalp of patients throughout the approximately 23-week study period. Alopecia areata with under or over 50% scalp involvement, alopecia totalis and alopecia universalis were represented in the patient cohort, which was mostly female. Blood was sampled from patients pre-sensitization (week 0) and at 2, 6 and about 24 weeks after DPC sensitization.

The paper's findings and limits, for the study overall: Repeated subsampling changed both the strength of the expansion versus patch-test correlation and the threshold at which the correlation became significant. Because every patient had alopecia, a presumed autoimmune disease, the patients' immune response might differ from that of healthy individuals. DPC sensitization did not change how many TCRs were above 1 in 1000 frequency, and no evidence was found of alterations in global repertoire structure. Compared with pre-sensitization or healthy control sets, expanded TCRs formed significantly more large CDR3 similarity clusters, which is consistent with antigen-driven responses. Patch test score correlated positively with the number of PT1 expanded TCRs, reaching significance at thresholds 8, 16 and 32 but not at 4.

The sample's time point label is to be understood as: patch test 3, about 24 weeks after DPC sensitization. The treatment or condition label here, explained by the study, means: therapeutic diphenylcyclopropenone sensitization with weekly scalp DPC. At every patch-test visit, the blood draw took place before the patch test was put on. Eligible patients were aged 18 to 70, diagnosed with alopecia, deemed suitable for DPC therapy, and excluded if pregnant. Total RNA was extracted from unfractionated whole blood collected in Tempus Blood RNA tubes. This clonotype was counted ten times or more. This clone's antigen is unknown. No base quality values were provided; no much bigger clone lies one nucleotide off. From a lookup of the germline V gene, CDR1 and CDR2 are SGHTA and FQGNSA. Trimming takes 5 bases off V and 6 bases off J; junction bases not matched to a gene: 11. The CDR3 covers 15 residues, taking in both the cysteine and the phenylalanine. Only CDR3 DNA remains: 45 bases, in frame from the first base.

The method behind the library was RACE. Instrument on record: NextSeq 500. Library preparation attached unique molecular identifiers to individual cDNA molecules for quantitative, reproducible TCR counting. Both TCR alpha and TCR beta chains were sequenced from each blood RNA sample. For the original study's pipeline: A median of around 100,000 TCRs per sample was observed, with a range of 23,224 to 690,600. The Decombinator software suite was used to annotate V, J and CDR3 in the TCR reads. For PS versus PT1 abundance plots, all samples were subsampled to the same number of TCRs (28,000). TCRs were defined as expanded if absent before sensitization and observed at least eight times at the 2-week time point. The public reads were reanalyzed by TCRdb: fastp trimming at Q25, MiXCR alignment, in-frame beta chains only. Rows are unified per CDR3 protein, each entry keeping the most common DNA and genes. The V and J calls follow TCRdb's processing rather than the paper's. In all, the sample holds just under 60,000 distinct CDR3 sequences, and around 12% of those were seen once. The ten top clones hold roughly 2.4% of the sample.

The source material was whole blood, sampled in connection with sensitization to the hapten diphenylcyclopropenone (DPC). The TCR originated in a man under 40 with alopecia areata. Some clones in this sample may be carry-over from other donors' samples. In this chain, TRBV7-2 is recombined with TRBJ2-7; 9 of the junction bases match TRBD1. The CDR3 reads CASSLNPQGAGEQYF. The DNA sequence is TGTGCCAGCAGCCTAAACCCACAGGGGGCCGGCGAGCAGTACTTC.